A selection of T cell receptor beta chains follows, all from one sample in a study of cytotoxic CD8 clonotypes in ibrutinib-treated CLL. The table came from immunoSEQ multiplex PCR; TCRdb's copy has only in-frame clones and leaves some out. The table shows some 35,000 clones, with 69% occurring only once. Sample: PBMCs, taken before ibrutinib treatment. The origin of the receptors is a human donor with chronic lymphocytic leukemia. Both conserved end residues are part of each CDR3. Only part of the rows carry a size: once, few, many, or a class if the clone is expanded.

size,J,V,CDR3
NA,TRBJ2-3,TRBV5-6,CASSFQEGTKYF
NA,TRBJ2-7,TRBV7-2,CASSWDRTNEQYF
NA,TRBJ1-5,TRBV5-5,CASSPSGVQPQHF
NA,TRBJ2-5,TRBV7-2,CASSLAGGIQETQYF
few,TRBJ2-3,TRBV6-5,CASSWGGQNTDTQYF
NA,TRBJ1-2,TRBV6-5,CASSYPTGGWYGYTF
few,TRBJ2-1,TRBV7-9,CASSPTGTGNYHEQFF
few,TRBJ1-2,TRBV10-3,CATQGDRGEHYGYTF
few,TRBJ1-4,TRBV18,CASSQGHEKLFF
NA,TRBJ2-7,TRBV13,CASRRLAGNSYEQYF
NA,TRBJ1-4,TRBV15,CATSSPPDATNEKLFF
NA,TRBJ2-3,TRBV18,CASSPPSTDTQYF
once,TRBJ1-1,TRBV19,CASSSRGSGWNTEAFF
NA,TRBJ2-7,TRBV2,CASSLYRGAYEQYF
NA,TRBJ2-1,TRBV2,CASSKTQGTYNEQFF
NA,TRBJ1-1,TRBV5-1,CASSRWTPNTEAFF
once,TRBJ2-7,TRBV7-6,CASSIGTPYEQYF
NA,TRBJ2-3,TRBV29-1,CSGTRGGLADTQYF
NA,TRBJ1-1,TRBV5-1,CASSSTEYTEAFF
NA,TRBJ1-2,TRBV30,CAWSGLPHLGQSIYGYTF
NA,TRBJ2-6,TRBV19,CASSIAGAGANVLTF
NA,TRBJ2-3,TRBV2,CASSLDTRSDTQYF
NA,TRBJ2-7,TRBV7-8,CASTTWPNYEQYF
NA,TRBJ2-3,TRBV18,CASSPRDRVLPDTQYF
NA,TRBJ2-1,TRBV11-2,CASSLPFRDRGRGEQFF
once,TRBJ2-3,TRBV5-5,CASRIPSGLTQYF
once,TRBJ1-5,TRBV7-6,CASSADRGTGQPQHF
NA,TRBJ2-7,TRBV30,CAWSGLAGEKSPYEQYF
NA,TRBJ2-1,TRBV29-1,CSVELAANEQFF
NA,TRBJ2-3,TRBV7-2,CASSTGLAGGADTQYF
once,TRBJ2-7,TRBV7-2,CASSPTSYEQYF
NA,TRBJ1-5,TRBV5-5,CASSPSRDFIPQPQHF
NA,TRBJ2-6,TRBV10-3,CAISIVGCIQSRANVLTF
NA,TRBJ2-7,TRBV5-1,CASSSEGQTVYEQYF
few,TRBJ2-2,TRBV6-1,CASSDWQGNAGELFF
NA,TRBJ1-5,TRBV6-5,CASSYSRAGNQPQHF
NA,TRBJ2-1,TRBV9,CASSVVDRESYNEQFF
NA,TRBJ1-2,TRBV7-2,CASSLGPDLHTF
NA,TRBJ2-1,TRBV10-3,CAIRNSGGAYNEQFF
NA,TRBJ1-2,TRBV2,CASSPGGAAGGYGYTF
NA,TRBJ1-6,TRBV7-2,CASSVGLSFGSLHF
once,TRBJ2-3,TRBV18,CASSPQTSGASTDTQYF
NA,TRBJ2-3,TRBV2,CASKRDSTDTQYF
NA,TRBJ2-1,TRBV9,CASSPQLAATANNEQFF
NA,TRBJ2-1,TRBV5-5,CASSQEYTRSSYNEQFF